Listed below are T cell receptor beta chains from one sample, sequenced in a study of blood T cell repertoires in COVID-19. Assay: immunoSEQ multiplex PCR; the TCRdb copy retains only in-frame clones and omits some. The data show roughly 180,000 clones, roughly 83% seen once. Material: PBMCs or T cells enriched from blood (not recorded which). Receptor source: a woman aged 25 to 45 who had recovered from COVID-19. CDR3s include the opening cysteine and the closing phenylalanine or tryptophan. A D gene is named only where the DNA matches it firmly. Part of the rows lack a size; the others show once, few, many or a class for expanded clones.

d_call	j_call	v_call	clone_size	cdr3_nt	cdr3_aa
TRBD1	TRBJ2-2	TRBV14	-	TGTGCCAGCAGCCAAGTTCGAATGACAGGGATGGACACCGGGGAGCTGTTTTTT	CASSQVRMTGMDTGELFF
-	TRBJ2-7	TRBV3-1/TRBV3-2	-	TGTGCCAGCAGCCAAAGCGACGTCTACGAGCAGTACTTC	CASSQSDVYEQYF
TRBD2	TRBJ2-7	TRBV5-1	-	TGCGCCAGCAGCCCCGGGACTAGCGGGGCTACCTACGAGCAGTACTTC	CASSPGTSGATYEQYF
-	TRBJ2-7	TRBV30	few	TGTGCCTGGAGTGTACGGAGAGACTACCCCTACGAGCAGTACTTC	CAWSVRRDYPYEQYF
-	TRBJ2-2	TRBV11-2	-	TGTGCCAGCAGCTTAAATATGAACACCGGGGAGCTGTTTTTT	CASSLNMNTGELFF
TRBD1	TRBJ1-1	TRBV28	few	TGTGCCAGCAGTATAGGACAGGGTCACACTGAAGCTTTCTTT	CASSIGQGHTEAFF
TRBD1	TRBJ2-7	TRBV7-9	-	TGTGCCAGCAGCCCGCCCGACAGGGTTTTGTACGAGCAGTACTTC	CASSPPDRVLYEQYF
-	TRBJ2-3	TRBV7-8	once	TGTGCCAGCAGCTTAGCTCTCCCCACAGATACGCAGTATTTT	CASSLALPTDTQYF
-	TRBJ2-1	TRBV18	-	TGTGCCAGCTCACCACCCCACAGACAAGGTTCCGTACGGGAATCCTACAATGAGCAGTTCTTC	CASSPPHRQGSVRESYNEQFF
-	TRBJ2-3	TRBV19	-	TGTGCCAGTAGTATTGATGGCGGAGGGGGCGCAGATACGCAGTATTTT	CASSIDGGGGADTQYF
TRBD2	TRBJ2-1	TRBV24-1	-	TGTGCCACCAGTGCTAAGTACGGGACTAGCGGGATGAATGAGCAGTTCTTC	CATSAKYGTSGMNEQFF
TRBD1	TRBJ2-7	TRBV5-6	-	TGTGCCAGCAGCTTGGGGGGGACAGGGGACTACGAGCAGTACTTC	CASSLGGTGDYEQYF
TRBD2	TRBJ2-1	TRBV9	few	TGTGCCAGCAGCGCCCCTAGCGGGAAGGGGTACAATGAGCAGTTCTTC	CASSAPSGKGYNEQFF
-	TRBJ2-2	TRBV24-1	-	TGTGCCACCAGTGATTTGGGAGGACTCTCAGGCACCGGGGAGCTGTTTTTT	CATSDLGGLSGTGELFF
TRBD1	TRBJ1-1	TRBV6-5	-	TGTGCCAGCAGTTTCAACAGGGGGGAAGCTTTCTTT	CASSFNRGEAFF
TRBD2	TRBJ2-6	TRBV4-2	-	TGTGCCAGCAGCCAAGGATTCGGGACTAGCGGGGCGAACTCTGGGGCCAACGTCCTGACTTTC	CASSQGFGTSGANSGANVLTF
TRBD1	TRBJ2-2	TRBV10-1	-	TGCGCCAGCAGTGGGATAGGCGGACAGGGACTGCCCGGGGAGCTGTTTTTT	CASSGIGGQGLPGELFF
TRBD1	TRBJ1-1	TRBV19	-	TGTGCCAGTACCCCCGACAGGGGGGGGACTGAAGCTTTCTTT	CASTPDRGGTEAFF
-	TRBJ2-2	TRBV7-6	few	TGTGCCAGCAGCCCCCCCGGGGACACCGGGGAGCTGTTTTTT	CASSPPGDTGELFF
TRBD2	TRBJ2-7	TRBV30	-	TGTGCCTGGAGTATAGCGGGTGCCTACGAGCAGTACTTC	CAWSIAGAYEQYF
-	TRBJ2-1	TRBV11-3	-	TGTGCCAGCAGCTTAGAAAGCGGGTACAATGAGCAGTTCTTC	CASSLESGYNEQFF
TRBD1	TRBJ1-1	TRBV2	-	TGTGCCAGCAGCTTAACTGCCGGGACAGGGCGATTGAGAGAAACTGAAGCTTTCTTT	CASSLTAGTGRLRETEAFF
-	TRBJ2-1	TRBV27	-	TGTGCCAGCAGTTTGAGCGGGCCTGTAGTCAATGAGCAGTTCTTC	CASSLSGPVVNEQFF
-	TRBJ2-3	TRBV2	once	TGTGCCAGCAGTGGAGGGTCCTCGGATACGCAGTATTTT	CASSGGSSDTQYF
-	TRBJ1-1	TRBV28	-	TGTGCCAGCAGGCCTCAGGGGTTTAACACTGAAGCTTTCTTT	CASRPQGFNTEAFF
-	TRBJ2-7	TRBV29-1	-	TGCAGCGTTTTAGGGGCTCTAGACTACGAGCAGTACTTC	CSVLGALDYEQYF
-	TRBJ2-7	TRBV2	-	TGTGCCAGCAGCAACACTGGGGCGCGTGAGCAGTACTTC	CASSNTGAREQYF
-	TRBJ2-7	TRBV7-2	-	TGTGCCAGCAGCCGATGGACACTCTACGAGCAGTACTTC	CASSRWTLYEQYF
TRBD1	TRBJ2-7	TRBV15	once	TGTGCCACCAGCAGGGCCCGGGGACAGGTTTTTCTCGTTAGCTACGAGCAGTACTTC	CATSRARGQVFLVSYEQYF
TRBD2	TRBJ2-3	TRBV28	-	TGTGCCAGCAGTTTCACGGCGCGGGAGGTCACAGATACGCAGTATTTT	CASSFTAREVTDTQYF
TRBD1	TRBJ1-1	TRBV6-5	-	TGTGCCAGCAGCCGGGACAGGAACACTGAAGCTTTCTTT	CASSRDRNTEAFF
-	TRBJ2-7	TRBV29-1	-	TGCAGCGTTGAAAGGGGATACCGGGCCCTAAGGGGCGAGCAGTACTTC	CSVERGYRALRGEQYF
-	TRBJ2-1	TRBV27	-	TGTGCCAGCAGTCCGGGACGGGAGTGGGACTCGTACAATGAGCAGTTCTTC	CASSPGREWDSYNEQFF
-	TRBJ2-3	TRBV7-9	-	TGTGCCAGCAGCTCACAGGTTAGCACAGATACGCAGTATTTT	CASSSQVSTDTQYF
-	TRBJ1-6	TRBV3-1/TRBV3-2	few	TGTGCCAGCAGCCAAGTCTCCAGAAATAATTCACCCCTCCACTTT	CASSQVSRNNSPLHF
-	TRBJ1-1	TRBV18	-	TGTGCCAGCTCACCACGTTTGGTGAGGGACACTGAAGCTTTCTTT	CASSPRLVRDTEAFF
TRBD1	TRBJ1-1	TRBV29-1	-	TGCAGCGTTACGTTCCAAGACAGGGCGACTGAAGCTTTCTTT	CSVTFQDRATEAFF
-	TRBJ1-3	TRBV5-5	-	TGTGCCAGCAGCTTCGATATGGGGGCAAGGGGAAACACCATATATTTT	CASSFDMGARGNTIYF
-	TRBJ2-7	TRBV3-1/TRBV3-2	few	TGTGCCAGCAGCCAACGGGGACAAACCTACGAGCAGTACTTC	CASSQRGQTYEQYF
TRBD1	TRBJ1-5	TRBV6-5	once	TGTGCCAGCAGTTATACTCAGGGGGCTAGCAATCAGCCCCAGCATTTT	CASSYTQGASNQPQHF
-	TRBJ1-5	TRBV21-1	-	TGTGCCAGCAGCAAGAGGTGGATCTATAGCAATCAGCCCCAGCATTTT	CASSKRWIYSNQPQHF
-	TRBJ1-1	TRBV21-1	-	TGTGCCAGCAGCCTGTCGGGGATGAGGGGGACTGAAGCTTTCTTT	CASSLSGMRGTEAFF
-	TRBJ2-3	TRBV3-1/TRBV3-2	-	TGTGCCAGCAGCCAAGATGCCGGGGATACGCAGTATTTT	CASSQDAGDTQYF
-	TRBJ1-6	TRBV4-1	-	TGCGCCAGCAGCCAGTACAGGGCTTCACCCCTCCACTTT	CASSQYRASPLHF
TRBD2	TRBJ2-3	TRBV2	-	TGTGCCAGCAGTACTAGCGGGAACTCCCTCACAGATACGCAGTATTTT	CASSTSGNSLTDTQYF